The source of this T cell receptor (beta chain) is a study of T cells in Graves' hyperthyroidism and ophthalmopathy. RNA transcripts yielded amplified TCR beta CDR3 regions. HTBI primers were employed in a first-round RT-PCR of the TCR CDR3. TCRdb fed the multiplex PCR reads into MiXCR, producing one record per CDR3 protein. The sample lists 730,000 or so distinct CDR3 sequences; roughly a sixth were seen once. When hyperthyroidism was first diagnosed, the blood sample was taken, preceding any ophthalmopathy symptoms. Regarding this clonotype: Its antigen is unknown.

Study-level points and caveats: A 13 V-J signature model discriminated ophthalmopathy versus stable hyperthyroidism. The model predicted ophthalmopathy a median approximately 6.3 months before onset. Most thyroid clonotypes that were expanded above 0.001 also turned up in blood.

The sequence was obtained from a woman aged 50 to 60 with Graves' hyperthyroidism that later progressed to Graves' ophthalmopathy. Sequencing used blood.

The CDR3 DNA follows: TGTGCCACCAGTGACCCTGCGGGGGGCAATCAGCCCCAGCATTTT. Translating gives CATSDPAGGNQPQHF. This chain links TRBV24-1 with TRBJ1-5; TRBD1 is a possible D gene (5 bases). This CDR3 has 15 residues. The V end was cut by 4 bases, the J end by 2 bases, with 11 bases between. Germline V gene lookup returns CDR1 KGHDR and CDR2 SFDVKD.